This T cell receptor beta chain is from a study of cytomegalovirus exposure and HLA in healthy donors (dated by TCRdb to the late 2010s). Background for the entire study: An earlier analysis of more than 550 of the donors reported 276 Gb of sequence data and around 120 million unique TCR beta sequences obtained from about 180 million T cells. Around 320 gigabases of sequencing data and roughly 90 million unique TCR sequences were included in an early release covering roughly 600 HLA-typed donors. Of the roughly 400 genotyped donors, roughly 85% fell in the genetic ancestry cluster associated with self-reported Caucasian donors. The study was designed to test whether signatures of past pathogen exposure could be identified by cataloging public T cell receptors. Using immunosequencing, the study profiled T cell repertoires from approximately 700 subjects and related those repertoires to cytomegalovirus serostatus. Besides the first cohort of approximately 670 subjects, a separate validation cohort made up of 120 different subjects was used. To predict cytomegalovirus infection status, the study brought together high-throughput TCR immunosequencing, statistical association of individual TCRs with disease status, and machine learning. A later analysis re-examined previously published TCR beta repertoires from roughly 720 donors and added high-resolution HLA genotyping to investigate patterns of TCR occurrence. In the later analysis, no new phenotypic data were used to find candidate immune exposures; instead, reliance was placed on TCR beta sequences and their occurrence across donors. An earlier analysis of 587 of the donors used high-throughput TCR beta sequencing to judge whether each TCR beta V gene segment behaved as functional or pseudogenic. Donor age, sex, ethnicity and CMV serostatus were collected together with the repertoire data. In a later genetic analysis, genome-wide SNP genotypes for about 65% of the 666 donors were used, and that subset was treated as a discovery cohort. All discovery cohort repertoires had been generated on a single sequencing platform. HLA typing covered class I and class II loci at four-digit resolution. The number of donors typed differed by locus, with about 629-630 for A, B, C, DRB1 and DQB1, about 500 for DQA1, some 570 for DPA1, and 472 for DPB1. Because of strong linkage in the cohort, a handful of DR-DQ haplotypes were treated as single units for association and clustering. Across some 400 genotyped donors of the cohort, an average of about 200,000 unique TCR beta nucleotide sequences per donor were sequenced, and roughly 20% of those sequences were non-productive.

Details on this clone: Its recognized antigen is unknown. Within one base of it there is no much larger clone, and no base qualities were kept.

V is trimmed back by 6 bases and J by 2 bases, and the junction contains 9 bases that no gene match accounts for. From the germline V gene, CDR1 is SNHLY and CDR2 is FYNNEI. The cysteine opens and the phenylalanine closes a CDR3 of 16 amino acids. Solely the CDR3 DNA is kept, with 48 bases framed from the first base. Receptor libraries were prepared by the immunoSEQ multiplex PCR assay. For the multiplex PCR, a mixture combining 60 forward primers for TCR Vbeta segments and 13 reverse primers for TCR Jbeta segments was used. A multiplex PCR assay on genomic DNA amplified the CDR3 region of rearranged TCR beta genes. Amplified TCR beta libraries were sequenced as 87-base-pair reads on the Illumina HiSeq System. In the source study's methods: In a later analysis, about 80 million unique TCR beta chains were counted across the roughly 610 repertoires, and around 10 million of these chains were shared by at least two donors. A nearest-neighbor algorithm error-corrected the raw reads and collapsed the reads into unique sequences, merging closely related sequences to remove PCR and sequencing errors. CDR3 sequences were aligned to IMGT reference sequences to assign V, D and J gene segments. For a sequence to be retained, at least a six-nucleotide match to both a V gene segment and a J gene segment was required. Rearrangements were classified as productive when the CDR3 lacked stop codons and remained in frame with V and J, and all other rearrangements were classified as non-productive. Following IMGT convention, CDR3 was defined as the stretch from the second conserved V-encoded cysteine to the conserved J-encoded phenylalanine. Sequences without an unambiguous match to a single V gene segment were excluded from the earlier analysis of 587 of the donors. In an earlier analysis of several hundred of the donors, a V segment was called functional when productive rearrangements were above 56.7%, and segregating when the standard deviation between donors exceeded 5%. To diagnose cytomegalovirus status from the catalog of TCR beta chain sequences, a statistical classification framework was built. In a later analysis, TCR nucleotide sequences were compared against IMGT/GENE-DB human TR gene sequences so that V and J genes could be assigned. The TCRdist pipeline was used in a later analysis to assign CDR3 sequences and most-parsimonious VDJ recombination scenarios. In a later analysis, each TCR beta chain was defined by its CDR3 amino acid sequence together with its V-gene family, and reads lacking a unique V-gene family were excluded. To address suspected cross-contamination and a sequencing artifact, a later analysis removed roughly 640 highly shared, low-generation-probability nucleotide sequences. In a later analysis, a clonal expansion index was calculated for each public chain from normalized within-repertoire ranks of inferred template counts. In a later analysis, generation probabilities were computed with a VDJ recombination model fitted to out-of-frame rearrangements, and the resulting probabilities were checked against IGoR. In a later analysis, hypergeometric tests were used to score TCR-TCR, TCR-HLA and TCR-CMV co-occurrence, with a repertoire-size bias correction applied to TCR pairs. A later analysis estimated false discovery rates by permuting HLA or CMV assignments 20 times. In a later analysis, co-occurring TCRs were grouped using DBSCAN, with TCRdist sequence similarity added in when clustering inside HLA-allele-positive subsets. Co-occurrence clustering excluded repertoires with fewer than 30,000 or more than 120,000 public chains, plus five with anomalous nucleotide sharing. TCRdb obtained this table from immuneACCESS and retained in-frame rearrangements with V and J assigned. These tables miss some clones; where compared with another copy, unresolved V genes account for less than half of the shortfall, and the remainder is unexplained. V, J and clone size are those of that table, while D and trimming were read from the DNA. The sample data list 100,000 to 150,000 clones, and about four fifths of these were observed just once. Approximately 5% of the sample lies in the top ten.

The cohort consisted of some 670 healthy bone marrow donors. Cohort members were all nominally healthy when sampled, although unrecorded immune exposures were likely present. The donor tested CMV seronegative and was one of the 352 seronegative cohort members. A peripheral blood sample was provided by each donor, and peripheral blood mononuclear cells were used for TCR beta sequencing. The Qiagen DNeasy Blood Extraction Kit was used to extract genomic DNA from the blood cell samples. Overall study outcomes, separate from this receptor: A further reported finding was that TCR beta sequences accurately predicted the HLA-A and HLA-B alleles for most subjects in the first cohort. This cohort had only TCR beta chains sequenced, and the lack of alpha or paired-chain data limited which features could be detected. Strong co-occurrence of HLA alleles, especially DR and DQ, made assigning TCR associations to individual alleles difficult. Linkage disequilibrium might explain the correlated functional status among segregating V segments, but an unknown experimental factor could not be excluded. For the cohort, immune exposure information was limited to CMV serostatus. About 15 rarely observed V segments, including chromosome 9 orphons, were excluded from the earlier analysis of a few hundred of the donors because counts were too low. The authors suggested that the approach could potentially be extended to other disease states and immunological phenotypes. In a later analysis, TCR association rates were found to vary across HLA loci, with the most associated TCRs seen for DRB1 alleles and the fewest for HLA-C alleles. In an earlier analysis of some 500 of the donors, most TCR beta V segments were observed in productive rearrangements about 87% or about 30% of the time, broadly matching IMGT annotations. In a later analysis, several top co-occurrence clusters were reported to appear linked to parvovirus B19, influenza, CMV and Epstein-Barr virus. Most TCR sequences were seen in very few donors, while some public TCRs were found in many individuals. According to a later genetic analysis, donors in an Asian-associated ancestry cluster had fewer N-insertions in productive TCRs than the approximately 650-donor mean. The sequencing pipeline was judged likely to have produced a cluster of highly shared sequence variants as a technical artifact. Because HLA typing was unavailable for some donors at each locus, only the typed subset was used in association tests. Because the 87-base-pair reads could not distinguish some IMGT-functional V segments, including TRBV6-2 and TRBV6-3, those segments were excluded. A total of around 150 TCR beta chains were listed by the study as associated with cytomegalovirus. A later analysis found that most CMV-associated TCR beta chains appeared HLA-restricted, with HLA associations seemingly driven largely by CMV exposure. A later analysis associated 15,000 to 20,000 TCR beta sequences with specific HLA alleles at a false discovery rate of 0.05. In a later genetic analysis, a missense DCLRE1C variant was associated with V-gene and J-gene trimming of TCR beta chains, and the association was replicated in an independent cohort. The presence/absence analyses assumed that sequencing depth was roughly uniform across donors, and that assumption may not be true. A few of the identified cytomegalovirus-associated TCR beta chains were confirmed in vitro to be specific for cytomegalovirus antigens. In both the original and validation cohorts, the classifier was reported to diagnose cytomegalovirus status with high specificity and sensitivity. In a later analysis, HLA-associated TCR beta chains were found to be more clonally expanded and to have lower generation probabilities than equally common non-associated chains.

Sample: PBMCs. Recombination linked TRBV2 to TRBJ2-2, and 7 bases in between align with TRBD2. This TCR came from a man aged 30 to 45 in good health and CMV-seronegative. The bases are TGTGCCAGCAGGGGAGGGAGCGGGTACAACACCGGGGAGCTGTTTTTT. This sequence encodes CASRGGSGYNTGELFF.